These 27 T cell receptor beta chains were sequenced from one sample in a study of T cell clonality in common variable immunodeficiency. Findings of the study overall: Common variable immunodeficiency TCR beta sequences reportedly had fewer deletions and N-nucleotide insertions.

Measured with immunoSEQ multiplex PCR; TCRdb has only the in-frame clones, and not every one. The sample presents about 42,000 clones, none singletons. The antigens for these receptors are not known. The material sequenced was peripheral blood mononuclear cells. These receptor sequences come from a human donor with common variable immunodeficiency.

This clone has only a few counts. Sequencing ends 3 residues short of the CDR3 end; the germline J gene provides the rest. The V call is TRBV5-1, the J call TRBJ1-2; 11 bases line up with TRBD1. Germline CDR1 SGHRS, CDR2 YFSETQ. V shed 2 bases, J shed 4 bases, and the junction held 10 bases outside the gene matches. This CDR3 is 17 amino acids long. The CDR3 sequence: CASSFGTGGLNSYGYTF. The DNA read from the CDR3 is TGCGCCAGCAGCTTCGGGACAGGGGGATTAAACTCCTATGGC.

This clone was counted a few times. The CDR3 end is not reached by the read, which stops 3 residues before it; the germline J gene fills it in. This sequence joins TRBV29-1 and TRBJ2-7; D is unclear. This CDR3 spans 11 amino acids. Germline V CDR1 and CDR2: SQVTM, ANQGSEA. Trimming removed 7 bases at V and 0 bases at J, with 7 bases between. The CDR3 reads CSARSSYEQYF. The covered CDR3 bases are TGCAGCGCCAGAAGCTCCTACGAG.

This clone was detected many times. Sequencing ends 3 residues short of the CDR3 end; the germline J gene provides the rest. This chain uses TRBV18 with TRBJ1-2; D gene ambiguous. This CDR3 is 14 amino acids long. The V gene lost 0 bases and the J gene lost 2 bases, with 7 bases spanning the gap. Germline values: CDR1 KGHSH, CDR2 LQKENI. CDR3 in amino acids: CASSPPGINYGYTF. Partial CDR3 DNA: TGTGCCAGCTCACCACCGGGCATAAACTATGGC.

This clone has a count of ten or more. The CDR3 extends 3 residues past the end of the read, so its final part is completed from the germline J gene. This chain uses TRBV19 with TRBJ2-7; TRBD2 matches at 7 bases. Germline CDR1 reads LNHDA; CDR2 reads SQIVND (reference sequence). The CDR3 spans 15 residues. Losses at the gene ends were 8 bases for V and 1 base for J; bases not matched to a gene: 11. CDR3: CASRNRGGSSYEQYF. The CDR3 DNA, read in part, is TGTGCCAGTCGAAATCGCGGGGGTTCGTCCTACGAG. Combining the CDR3 with reference TRBV19 and TRBJ2-7 gives the whole variable domain DGGITQSPKYLFRKEGQNVTLSCEQNLNHDAMYWYRQDPGQGLRLIYYSQIVNDFQKGDIAEGYSVSREKKESFPLTVTSAQKNPTAFYLCASRNRGGSSYEQYFGPGTRLTVT.

This clone occurred many times. The read ends 3 residues before the CDR3 terminus; that terminus is restored from the germline J gene. The chain employs TRBV7-9 and TRBJ1-5; TRBD1 aligns across 7 bases. Germline CDR1 is SEHNR and CDR2 is FQNEAQ (reference sequence). V shed 1 base and J 4 bases; nucleotides not matched to a gene: 4. This CDR3 has 15 amino acids. The CDR3 bases that were read are TGTGCCAGCAGCTTAGTAGGGGGCGGAAATCAGCCC. Translation gives CASSLVGGGNQP. From start to end, the CDR3 is CASSLVGGGNQPQHF.

Many counts were recorded for this clone. The covered CDR3 bases are TGTGCCAGCAGCTTAGGTCTAGCGGGGCCAACTCGGGATGAG. Its translation is CASSLGLAGPTRDE. The complete CDR3 reads CASSLGLAGPTRDEQFF. This sequence joins TRBV7-8 and TRBJ2-1, with TRBD2 identical over 9 bases. The read finishes 3 residues shy of the CDR3 end, and the germline J gene is used to complete it. Germline V lookup: CDR1 SGHVS, CDR2 FQNEAQ. The CDR3 length is 17 residues. The V gene end was trimmed by 1 base and the J gene end by 8 bases; junction bases not matched to a gene: 12. The complete variable domain, with remaining parts taken from reference TRBV7-8 and TRBJ2-1, reads GAGVSQSPRYKVAKRGQDVALRCDPISGHVSLFWYQQALGQGPEFLTYFQNEAQLDKSGLPSDRFFAERPEGSVSTLKIQRTQQEDSAVYLCASSLGLAGPTRDEQFFGPGTRLTVL.

Note on this clone: Coverage ceases 3 residues before the CDR3 finishes, and the germline J gene fills in the end. The J gene is TRBJ2-1, the V gene TRBV7-6; possible D gene TRBD2, 7 bases. The germline V and J ends were trimmed by 7 bases and 8 bases, with 21 bases remaining between them. Germline-derived CDR1 and CDR2 are SGHVS and FNYEAQ. This CDR3 is built from 15 residues. CDR3 protein: CASTIVGRGADEQFF. CDR3 DNA (partial): TGTGCCAGCACCATAGTGGGCCGGGGGGCCGATGAG.

This clone was seen many times. The read ends 3 residues before the CDR3 terminus; that terminus is restored from the germline J gene. The rearrangement uses TRBV7-3 and TRBJ2-1, with no clear D. V lost 5 bases and J lost 2, with 19 bases in between. CDR1 and CDR2 from the germline V gene are SGHTA and FQGTGA. The CDR3 covers 17 residues. CDR3: CASSPLPGPPTYNEQFF. The sequenced CDR3 bases are TGTGCCAGCAGCCCGCTCCCCGGTCCCCCGACCTACAATGAG.

This clone was recorded a few times. The read terminates 3 residues before the CDR3 end, so the remaining end is supplied by the germline J gene. V usage is TRBV2 and J usage is TRBJ1-2, with D perhaps matching TRBD1 (6 bases). Germline CDR1 and CDR2: SNHLY and FYNNEI. The CDR3 contains 13 residues. V was trimmed by 6 bases and J by 2 bases, leaving 10 bases between them. CDR3 residues: CASRLDRNYGYTF. Incomplete CDR3 DNA: TGTGCCAGCAGGCTGGACAGAAACTATGGC.

This clone was detected ten times or more. The read terminates 3 residues ahead of where the CDR3 ends, so the germline J gene completes it. This chain links TRBV30 with TRBJ1-4; the D is unclear. Germline CDR1 reads GTSNPN; CDR2 reads SVGIG (reference sequence). V lost 2 bases and J 8 bases, leaving 6 bases between the germline ends. The CDR3 is 11 residues long. The CDR3 DNA, read in part, is TGTGCCTGGAGTCAGGAAGAAAAA. Protein: CAWSQEEK. The whole CDR3 protein reads CAWSQEEKLFF.

Ten or more counts support this clone. The read finishes 3 residues shy of the CDR3 end, and the germline J gene is used to complete it. In the same sample, other DNA sequences code for this CDR3. V is TRBV7-6 and J is TRBJ2-5; tentative D call: TRBD2 (6 bases). Trimming cost V 0 bases and J 5 bases, with 7 bases left between them. Germline loops: CDR1 SGHVS, CDR2 FNYEAQ. The CDR3 has 13 residues. CDR3 DNA, as far as it was read: TGTGCCAGCAGCTTAGCGGGGGGTGAGACC. Its translation: CASSLAGGET. The entire CDR3 reads CASSLAGGETQYF.

This clone has more than one count but fewer than ten. The read ends 3 residues shy of where the CDR3 ends; the end is completed using the germline J gene. The genes are TRBV5-6 and TRBJ2-1; 11 bases are shared with TRBD2. J gave up 6 bases and V 5 bases, and 7 bases lay outside the gene matches. The length of the CDR3 is 15 residues. The germline CDR1 and CDR2 sequences are SGHDT and YYEEEE. The sequenced part of the CDR3 DNA is TGTGCCAGCAGTCTAGCGGGGGGCCGGGGCAATGAG. Residues: CASSLAGGRGNE. The whole CDR3 protein is CASSLAGGRGNEQFF.

Ten or more counts support this clone. The read ends 3 residues shy of where the CDR3 ends; the end is completed using the germline J gene. This sequence joins TRBV11-2 and TRBJ1-1, with D hard to call. CDR3 length equals 12 residues. The V end lost 5 bases, the J end lost 7 bases, and 11 bases lay between the germline ends. Germline V gene data show CDR1 as SGHAT and CDR2 as FQNNGV. CDR3 loop: CASSPYSGEAFF. The sequenced CDR3 bases are TGTGCCAGCAGCCCGTATTCCGGTGAA.

This clone came up many times. The read ends 3 residues shy of where the CDR3 ends; the end is completed using the germline J gene. The chain is built from TRBV6-1 and TRBJ1-3, with a weak D call TRBD1 (6 bases). V lost 4 bases, J lost 4 bases, and 8 bases lay in between. Germline CDR1 reads MNHNS; CDR2 reads SASEGT. The CDR3 sequence is 13 residues long. The CDR3 loop reads CASSGGQGNTIYF. The part of the CDR3 DNA that was read is TGTGCCAGCAGTGGTGGACAGGGAAACACC.

The sample holds many counts of this clone. The sequenced fragment ends 3 residues before the CDR3 boundary, so the rest is inferred from the germline J gene. The rearrangement uses TRBV19 and TRBJ2-1; D unresolved. Germline V gene data show CDR1 as LNHDA and CDR2 as SQIVND (reference sequence). The length of the CDR3 is 11 residues. The V gene lost 6 bases and the J gene lost 4 bases, with 4 bases spanning the gap. CDR3 bases read: TGTGCCAGTAGCCGTTACAATGAG. This sequence encodes CASSRYNE. The CDR3 in full is CASSRYNEQFF.

This clone was observed many times. The read terminates 3 residues before the CDR3 end, so the remaining end is supplied by the germline J gene. The gene calls are TRBV18 and TRBJ1-4; D may be TRBD1 (5 bases). The V and J ends lost 2 bases and 2 bases respectively, with 12 bases between them. Germline lookup yields CDR1 KGHSH and CDR2 LQKENI. The CDR3 is made up of 16 amino acids. The CDR3 reads CASSPTQGLTNEKLFF. Partial CDR3 DNA: TGTGCCAGCTCACCAACGCAGGGATTGACTAATGAAAAA.

This clone was seen ten or more times. The read finishes 3 residues shy of the CDR3 end, and the germline J gene is used to complete it. V gene TRBV5-1 combines with J gene TRBJ1-6; tentative D call: TRBD1 (5 bases). Germline V gene data show CDR1 as SGHRS and CDR2 as YFSETQ. The CDR3 consists of 15 residues. With 5 bases removed from V and 10 bases from J, the gap between germline ends came to 19 bases. CDR3 amino acids: CASRQETGGNSPLHF. The sequenced CDR3 bases are TGCGCCAGCAGACAGGAGACCGGGGGGAACTCACCC.

Worth noting for this clone: Read data end 3 residues before the CDR3 end; the end is taken from the germline J gene. The chain is built from TRBV7-2 and TRBJ1-2; tentative D call: TRBD1 (6 bases). Germline values: CDR1 SGHTA, CDR2 FQGNSA. The CDR3 has 15 amino acids. V lost 5 bases, J lost 0 bases, and 13 bases lay in between. CDR3 bases read: TGTGCCAGCAGCACCCGGGACAAGTCTAACTATGGC. It yields the protein CASSTRDKSNYG. The whole CDR3 protein reads CASSTRDKSNYGYTF. The entire variable domain, with the rest obtained from reference TRBV7-2 and TRBJ1-2, is as follows: GAGVSQSPSNKVTEKGKDVELRCDPISGHTALYWYRQSLGQGLEFLIYFQGNSAPDKSGLPSDRFSAERTGGSVSTLTIQRTQQEDSAVYLCASSTRDKSNYGYTFGSGTRLTVV.

This clone occurred a few times. The sequenced fragment ends 3 residues before the CDR3 boundary, so the rest is inferred from the germline J gene. The chain uses TRBV20-1 and TRBJ1-2, with D hard to call. This CDR3 contains 16 residues. Germline V gene sequence: CDR1 DFQATT, CDR2 SNEGSKA (reference sequence). CDR3 sequence: CSARDRVLAGDWGYTF. CDR3 DNA, as far as it was read: TGCAGTGCTAGAGATAGGGTTCTGGCAGGAGATTGGGGC.

This clone was seen more than once but under ten times. The CDR3 end is not reached by the read, which stops 3 residues before it; the germline J gene fills it in. This sequence joins TRBV5-5 and TRBJ2-5; D unclear. V was cut by 0 bases and J by 3 bases, with 12 bases left in between. The CDR3 has 15 amino acids. Germline V gives CDR1 SGHKS, CDR2 YYEKEE (reference sequence). The CDR3 DNA, read in part, is TGTGCCAGCAGCTTGGAGGGTAGGAGAGAAGAGACC. Encoded protein: CASSLEGRREET. The whole CDR3 sequence reads CASSLEGRREETQYF.

This clone was counted a few times. The read ends 3 residues shy of where the CDR3 ends; the end is completed using the germline J gene. The V and J genes are TRBV30 and TRBJ2-7; no definite D call. This CDR3 contains 13 residues. The V gene lost 3 bases and the J gene lost 3 bases, with 12 bases spanning the gap. From germline, CDR1 is GTSNPN and CDR2 SVGIG (reference sequence). The CDR3 sequence is CAWSPRHHYEQYF. The DNA read from the CDR3 is TGTGCCTGGAGCCCCCGACACCACTACGAG.

This clone was detected a few times. From the germline J gene comes the end of the CDR3, since the read stops 3 residues before it. V and J are TRBV18 and TRBJ1-1; 7 bases are a match to TRBD1. The CDR3 length is 15 residues. V was clipped by 4 bases and J by 1 base; unmatched bases: 6. Germline V gene data show CDR1 as KGHSH and CDR2 as LQKENI. The CDR3 bases that were read are TGTGCCAGCTCACGCGGACAGGAAAAGAACACTGAA. Protein: CASSRGQEKNTE. The full CDR3 is CASSRGQEKNTEAFF. Together with reference TRBV18 and TRBJ1-1, the CDR3 gives the full variable domain: NAGVMQNPRHLVRRRGQEARLRCSPMKGHSHVYWYRQLPEEGLKFMVYLQKENIIDESGMPKERFSAEFPKEGPSILRIQQVVRGDSAAYFCASSRGQEKNTEAFFGQGTRLTVV.

Comments on this clone: The CDR3 is cut off 3 residues early in the read; its end comes from the germline J gene. The chain is built from TRBV19 and TRBJ2-1; 8 bases agree with TRBD2. The CDR3 is 14 residues long. Losses at the gene ends were 10 bases for V and 0 bases for J; bases not matched to a gene: 5. Germline lookup yields CDR1 LNHDA and CDR2 SQIVND (reference sequence). CDR3 DNA, as far as it was read: TGTGCCACCAGACTAGCGCCCTCCTACAATGAG. Amino acids: CATRLAPSYNE. The whole CDR3 region reads CATRLAPSYNEQFF.

This clone was picked up many times. Read data end 3 residues before the CDR3 end; the end is taken from the germline J gene. This chain connects TRBV29-1 to TRBJ2-6; a possible D gene is TRBD1 (6 bases). The germline V gene encodes CDR1 SQVTM and CDR2 ANQGSEA. Deletions cut 7 bases from V and 9 bases from J, with 16 bases between. The CDR3 sequence is 13 residues long. The CDR3 region is CSAQDRTLNVLTF. The CDR3 DNA, read in part, is TGCAGCGCTCAAGACAGGACTCTCAACGTC.

Ten or more counts support this clone. The read falls 3 residues short of the CDR3 end, and the missing part is taken from the germline J gene. The V call is TRBV29-1, the J call TRBJ2-7, with D perhaps matching TRBD1 (5 bases). The V gene's germline CDR1 is SQVTM and CDR2 ANQGSEA. The CDR3 has 15 residues. The ends were cut back, 0 bases at V and 3 bases at J, with 15 bases in the middle. The covered CDR3 bases are TGCAGCGTTGAAGATCAAAGGCAGGGAAACTACGAG. As protein: CSVEDQRQGNYE. The entire CDR3 reads CSVEDQRQGNYEQYF.

This clone has ten or more counts. From the germline J gene comes the end of the CDR3, since the read stops 3 residues before it. This rearrangement joins TRBV9 to TRBJ2-1; 11 positions match TRBD1. CDR3 length equals 14 residues. The ends lost 0 bases at V and 9 bases at J; junction bases unmatched: 2. CDR1 SGDLS and CDR2 YYNGEE come from the germline V gene. CDR3 in amino acids: CASSVGGTGGEQFF. The CDR3 DNA, read in part, is TGTGCCAGCAGCGTAGGGGGGACAGGGGGTGAG.

This clone showed up many times. The CDR3 end falls 3 residues outside the read, so it is completed with the germline J gene. This chain connects TRBV20-1 to TRBJ2-5; TRBD2 aligns across 11 bases. The CDR3 is 15 residues long. V lost 6 bases and J lost 5; bases outside the gene matches: 11. CDR1 is DFQATT and CDR2 is SNEGSKA in the germline V gene (reference sequence). The CDR3 bases that were read are TGCAGTGCCCCCCGAGGGCTAGCGGGAGGCGAGACC. Translating gives CSAPRGLAGGET. The CDR3 as a whole reads CSAPRGLAGGETQYF.